Below are 23 T cell receptor beta chains sequenced from a single sample in a study of blood T cell repertoires in COVID-19 (dated by TCRdb to about 2020). Library creation used the immunoSEQ multiplex PCR assay. TCRdb limited this immuneACCESS table to in-frame rearrangements with V and J called. A share of clones is missing; checked studies link under half to unresolved V genes, and the rest is unexplained. Counted in this sample were approximately 130,000 clones; more than 70% of them appeared once. Around 4.5% of the sample is held by the ten biggest clonotypes. Sequencing used peripheral blood. The receptor source for this set is a human donor in a cohort sampled during active COVID-19.

This clone was counted only a few times. The rearrangement uses TRBV3-1 (or the pseudogene TRBV3-2) and TRBJ1-2; D gene uncertain. CDR3 size: 14 residues. Looked up from germline, CDR1 is LGHDT and CDR2 is YNNKEL (reference sequence). With 0 bases removed from V and 7 bases from J, the gap between germline ends came to 12 bases. The CDR3 loop is CASSQDEARRGYTF. Written as DNA, the CDR3 is TGTGCCAGCAGCCAAGATGAGGCCCGGCGTGGCTACACCTTC.

The V call is TRBV2, the J call TRBJ1-4; maybe TRBD1 (5 bases). The CDR3 length is 14 residues. Germline CDR1 SNHLY, CDR2 FYNNEI. Trimming removed 3 bases from V and 7 bases from J, with 12 bases in between. The DNA for the CDR3 is TGTGCCAGCAGTGATGGCGGGGCGGGTGAAAAACTGTTTTTT. It encodes CASSDGGAGEKLFF.

The chain carries TRBV7-6 and TRBJ2-6; perhaps TRBD1 as D (5 bases). This CDR3 contains 16 residues. CDR1 is SGHVS and CDR2 is FNYEAQ in the germline V gene. The V end lost 4 bases, the J end lost 4 bases, and 14 bases lay between the germline ends. Here the CDR3 DNA reads TGTGCCAGCAGCTGGTCAGGGCGAGAGGGGGCCAACGTCCTGACTTTC. Protein sequence: CASSWSGREGANVLTF. Together with reference TRBV7-6 and TRBJ2-6, the CDR3 gives the full variable domain: GAGVSQSPRYKVTKRGQDVALRCDPISGHVSLYWYRQALGQGPEFLTYFNYEAQQDKSGLPNDRFSAERPEGSISTLTIQRTEQRDSAMYRCASSWSGREGANVLTFGAGSRLTVL.

The gene calls are TRBV9 and TRBJ1-1; D is possibly TRBD1 (5 bases). The CDR3 runs to 13 residues. Germline CDR1 reads SGDLS; CDR2 reads YYNGEE. Trimming removed 4 bases at V and 1 base at J, with 8 bases between. This CDR3 reads CASSQGTNTEAFF. Here the CDR3 DNA reads TGTGCCAGCAGCCAGGGAACGAACACTGAAGCTTTCTTT.

The V and J genes are TRBV5-1 and TRBJ1-1; no firm D call. CDR1 is SGHRS and CDR2 is YFSETQ in the germline V gene. This CDR3 spans 15 amino acids. V dropped 9 bases and J dropped 3 bases, with 21 bases sitting between them. The CDR3 DNA follows: TGCGCCACCTCCCACCGGTCCAGCAGCGACACTGAAGCTTTCTTT. Translating it yields CATSHRSSSDTEAFF.

The chain has TRBV7-9 and TRBJ1-5, with 8 bases aligning to TRBD1. Germline trimming cut 1 base from V and 5 bases from J; bases unmatched to any gene: 4. The CDR3 runs to 15 residues. Germline CDR1 reads SEHNR; CDR2 reads FQNEAQ (reference sequence). This CDR3 is CASSLEAGGHQPQHF. CDR3 nucleotides: TGTGCCAGCAGCTTAGAAGCAGGGGGCCATCAGCCCCAGCATTTT.

This sequence joins TRBV30 and TRBJ1-2, with 9 bases matching TRBD1. J gave up 6 bases and V 1 base, and 6 bases lay outside the gene matches. Germline-derived CDR1 and CDR2 are GTSNPN and SVGIG (reference sequence). The CDR3 loop spans 14 amino acids. This chain's CDR3 is CAWSGSGQGNGYTF. The DNA of the CDR3 is TGTGCCTGGAGTGGCTCCGGACAGGGGAATGGCTACACCTTC.

The chain links TRBV30 to TRBJ2-7, with D possibly being TRBD1 (6 bases). CDR3 length equals 15 residues. The germline gives CDR1 GTSNPN, CDR2 SVGIG (reference sequence). Between the trimmed V and J ends, which lost 4 bases and 0 bases, there was a span of 16 bases. The CDR3 DNA reads TGTGCCTGGAACCCCGGGACACCTAGCTCCTACGAGCAGTACTTC. This gives the protein CAWNPGTPSSYEQYF.

In this sample, this clone turned up a few times. The rearrangement links TRBV19 to TRBJ1-5, with 9 positions matching TRBD1. Germline V CDR1 and CDR2: LNHDA, SQIVND (reference sequence). This CDR3 has 14 amino acids. J was trimmed by 9 bases and V by 5 bases; bases with no gene match: 8. The CDR3 coding sequence is TGTGCCAGTAGTGGGGGACAGGGCGTCTTGCCCCAGCATTTT. Residues: CASSGGQGVLPQHF.

This clone was recorded a few times. The V gene is TRBV7-8, the J gene TRBJ1-5, with D perhaps TRBD1 (6 bases). The CDR3 is 14 amino acids. V shed 10 bases and J shed 3 bases, with 16 bases lying between them. Germline values: CDR1 SGHVS, CDR2 FQNEAQ. The CDR3 bases are TGTGCCACCGGCCCCGAGGGGGACAATCAGCCCCAGCATTTT. As protein: CATGPEGDNQPQHF.

The rearrangement uses TRBV7-3 and TRBJ2-3; TRBD2 matches 8 bases. V was clipped by 3 bases and J by 6 bases; unmatched bases: 8. Germline V CDR1 and CDR2: SGHTA, FQGTGA. CDR3 length equals 15 residues. As DNA, the CDR3 is TGTGCCAGCAGCTTGGACGGGGGGGCCGTGGATACGCAGTATTTT. Protein product: CASSLDGGAVDTQYF.

The V and J genes are TRBV5-4 and TRBJ1-2, with D unresolved. V was pared by 0 bases and J by 2 bases, with 8 bases between. This CDR3 contains 14 residues. CDR1 is SGHNT and CDR2 is YYREEE in the germline V gene (reference sequence). CDR3 nucleotide sequence: TGTGCCAGCAGCTTGGAGACCGGGAACTATGGCTACACCTTC. Translation gives CASSLETGNYGYTF.

The chain carries TRBV9 and TRBJ2-1; TRBD2 agrees at 8 bases. The CDR3 runs 16 residues. The trim removed 0 bases at V and 5 bases at J, leaving 7 bases unmatched. Germline V lookup: CDR1 SGDLS, CDR2 YYNGEE. Written as DNA, the CDR3 is TGTGCCAGCAGCGTAGTGGGAGGCGGGGGGCACAATGAGCAGTTCTTC. It encodes CASSVVGGGGHNEQFF.

V usage is TRBV19 and J usage is TRBJ1-2; tentative D call: TRBD1 (5 bases). The ends were cut back, 3 bases at V and 7 bases at J, with 12 bases in the middle. Germline V lookup: CDR1 LNHDA, CDR2 SQIVND (reference sequence). The CDR3 consists of 13 residues. CDR3 loop: CASSMGGTGGYTF. The CDR3 region has the DNA TGTGCCAGTAGTATGGGAGGGACGGGTGGCTACACCTTC. The variable domain in full, with the rest retrieved from reference TRBV19 and TRBJ1-2, is DGGITQSPKYLFRKEGQNVTLSCEQNLNHDAMYWYRQDPGQGLRLIYYSQIVNDFQKGDIAEGYSVSREKKESFPLTVTSAQKNPTAFYLCASSMGGTGGYTFGSGTRLTVV.

CDR3 sequence: CASSYGRTGAGNTIYF. As DNA, the CDR3 is TGTGCCAGCAGTTACGGCCGGACAGGGGCTGGAAACACCATATATTTT. The V and J genes are TRBV6-5 and TRBJ1-3; 9 nucleotides align to TRBD1. V was clipped by 2 bases and J by 2 bases; unmatched bases: 4. The CDR3 has 16 residues. Germline lookup yields CDR1 MNHEY and CDR2 SVGAGI.

The table lists this clone with a count of one. The chain links TRBV6-2 or TRBV6-3 to TRBJ2-7; 10 bases align to TRBD1. The CDR3 is 15 amino acids. The germline CDR1 and CDR2 sequences are MNHEY and SVGEGT. V lost 5 bases, J lost 6 bases, and 10 bases stayed unmatched. DNA of the CDR3: TGTGCCAGCAGTGACGGGACAGGGGACTTGAGCGAGCAGTACTTC. This gives the protein CASSDGTGDLSEQYF.

V gene TRBV3-1 (or the pseudogene TRBV3-2) combines with J gene TRBJ1-1; 9 nucleotides agree with TRBD1. The junction had 10 bases not matched to a gene; V was cut back by 4 bases and J by 1 base. CDR1 and CDR2 from the germline V gene are LGHDT and YNNKEL (reference sequence). The CDR3 spans 17 residues. CDR3 sequence: CASSPGTGRGWNTEAFF. The CDR3 region has the DNA TGTGCCAGCAGCCCGGGGACAGGGCGCGGTTGGAACACTGAAGCTTTCTTT.

The chain uses TRBV11-3 and TRBJ2-1; 8 positions agree with TRBD2. Trimming cost V 4 bases and J 5 bases; bases outside gene matches: 7. CDR3 length: 15 amino acids. Per germline, CDR1 SGHNT and CDR2 YENEEA. CDR3 loop: CASSSAGLVNNEQFF. The CDR3 DNA sequence: TGTGCCAGCAGCTCCGCGGGACTAGTCAACAATGAGCAGTTCTTC.

The CDR3 DNA sequence: TGTGCCAGCTCACCACTGGCTGGGCAGGGCGAAAACATTCAGTACTTC. It yields the protein CASSPLAGQGENIQYF. The rearrangement links TRBV18 to TRBJ2-4; a possible D gene is TRBD1 (5 bases). The CDR3 totals 16 residues. The germline V gene encodes CDR1 KGHSH and CDR2 LQKENI. The V end lost 1 base, the J end lost 5 bases, and 15 bases lay between the germline ends.

The chain carries TRBV5-1 and TRBJ2-1; 9 bases are a match to TRBD2. The V segment lost 4 bases and the J segment 1 base; nucleotides outside the gene matches: 3. Germline V gives CDR1 SGHRS, CDR2 YFSETQ. This CDR3 is 15 amino acids long. The CDR3 DNA reads as TGCGCCAGCAGCCCGGGACTAGCATCCTACAATGAGCAGTTCTTC. Its protein product is CASSPGLASYNEQFF.

The chain combines TRBV5-1 with TRBJ2-7; 7 bases agree with TRBD1. The CDR3 is 14 amino acids. The V and J ends lost 0 bases and 6 bases, in that order; junction bases with no gene match: 6. Germline V gene lookup returns CDR1 SGHRS and CDR2 YFSETQ. The CDR3 DNA sequence: TGCGCCAGCAGCTTGGAACAGGGGTTCGGCGAGCAGTACTTC. It is translated as CASSLEQGFGEQYF.

CDR3 in amino acids: CASSSPSGGRSETQYF. The CDR3 bases are TGTGCCAGCAGCTCCCCGTCAGGGGGCAGATCGGAGACCCAGTACTTC. The V gene is TRBV5-5, the J gene TRBJ2-5, with TRBD1 matching over 8 bases. J gave up 5 bases and V 3 bases, and 12 bases lay outside the gene matches. This CDR3 is 16 amino acids long. CDR1 is SGHKS and CDR2 is YYEKEE in the germline V gene (reference sequence).

CDR3 in DNA: TGTGCCAGCAGCTCGCAAATCGTAGCGGGAGACTTGTTCTTC. Protein: CASSSQIVAGDLFF. This chain connects TRBV5-6 to TRBJ2-1, with TRBD2 matching over 9 bases. J gave up 15 bases and V 3 bases, and 13 bases lay outside the gene matches. The CDR3 consists of 14 residues. Germline values: CDR1 SGHDT, CDR2 YYEEEE.